The next 6 T cell receptor beta chains were all read from a single sample in a study of spatial heterogeneity in lung cancer (dated by TCRdb to the late 2010s). Interpreted using the paper, the time point label stands for: sample taken at primary tumor resection. Without any cell sorting, TCR sequencing was performed on whole RNA extracted either from tumor and nontumor lung tissue or from cryopreserved PBMC samples. Library preparation was by 5' RACE. These reads were obtained on a NextSeq 500. TCRdb passed the public sequencing reads through fastp at Q25 and MiXCR, retaining productive beta sequences. Rows are combined by CDR3 protein, so each entry shows the most common genes and DNA. For this sample there are around 89,000 distinct CDR3 sequences; more than 10% appear just once. The ten largest clones represent under 50% of the sample. Here the sequenced sample was PBMCs, taken at surgery. These receptors were collected from a male donor with early-stage non-small cell lung cancer.

This chain connects TRBV27 to TRBJ1-6; 11 bases match TRBD1. CDR1 MNHEY and CDR2 SMNVEV come from the germline V gene (reference sequence). V gave up 5 bases and J gave up 9 bases; unmatched junction bases: 9. The CDR3 has 16 amino acids. In nucleotides, the CDR3 is TGTGCCAGCAGTGAAAGGACAGGGGGCTTGGGTTCACCCCTCCACTTT. Amino acids: CASSERTGGLGSPLHF.

This clonotype was counted between two and nine times. This chain joins TRBV6-1 and TRBJ1-5, with D possibly being TRBD1 (5 bases). The CDR3 loop spans 15 amino acids. Germline V lookup: CDR1 MNHNS, CDR2 SASEGT. Trimming took off 1 base at V and 7 bases at J, with 14 bases between the two ends. As DNA, the CDR3 is TGTGCCAGCAGTGAAGGCATGGGGGGATACCAGCCCCAGCATTTT. The encoded protein is CASSEGMGGYQPQHF.

The chain has TRBV25-1 and TRBJ2-2; weak D call: TRBD1 (5 bases). V lost 3 bases and J 2 bases, leaving 7 bases between the germline ends. Germline CDR1 MGHDK, CDR2 SYGVNS. The CDR3 is 14 residues long. CDR3 nucleotides: TGTGCCAGCAGTGAGACAGCCAACACCGGGGAGCTGTTTTTT. This sequence encodes CASSETANTGELFF.

This clonotype was recorded a few times. The chain links TRBV7-2 to TRBJ2-4, with 13 positions matching TRBD2. The CDR3 sequence is 15 residues long. Trimming cost V 5 bases and J 11 bases; bases outside gene matches: 9. The germline V gene encodes CDR1 SGHTA and CDR2 FQGNSA. The CDR3 here is CASSPWTSGGFFQYF. CDR3 sequence (DNA): TGTGCCAGCAGCCCCTGGACTAGCGGGGGATTTTTTCAGTACTTC.

This clonotype has a handful of counts. This chain joins TRBV6-2 or TRBV6-3 and TRBJ1-5, with 7 bases matching TRBD1. The junction had 7 bases not matched to a gene; V was cut back by 5 bases and J by 3 bases. From germline, CDR1 is MNHEY and CDR2 SVGEGT. CDR3 size: 15 residues. The CDR3 DNA is TGTGCCAGCAGTGAGGGACAGAGTTACAATCAGCCCCAGCATTTT. It is translated as CASSEGQSYNQPQHF.

CDR3 loop: CSAKGPRGGTDTQYF. In DNA form, the CDR3 reads TGCAGTGCGAAGGGACCCCGGGGTGGTACAGATACGCAGTATTTT. The chain links TRBV20-1 to TRBJ2-3; D might be TRBD1 or TRBD2, each matching 5 bases. Trimming left V 6 bases short and J 3 bases short, with 19 bases between. In germline, CDR1 is DFQATT, CDR2 SNEGSKA (reference sequence). The CDR3 sequence is 15 residues long.